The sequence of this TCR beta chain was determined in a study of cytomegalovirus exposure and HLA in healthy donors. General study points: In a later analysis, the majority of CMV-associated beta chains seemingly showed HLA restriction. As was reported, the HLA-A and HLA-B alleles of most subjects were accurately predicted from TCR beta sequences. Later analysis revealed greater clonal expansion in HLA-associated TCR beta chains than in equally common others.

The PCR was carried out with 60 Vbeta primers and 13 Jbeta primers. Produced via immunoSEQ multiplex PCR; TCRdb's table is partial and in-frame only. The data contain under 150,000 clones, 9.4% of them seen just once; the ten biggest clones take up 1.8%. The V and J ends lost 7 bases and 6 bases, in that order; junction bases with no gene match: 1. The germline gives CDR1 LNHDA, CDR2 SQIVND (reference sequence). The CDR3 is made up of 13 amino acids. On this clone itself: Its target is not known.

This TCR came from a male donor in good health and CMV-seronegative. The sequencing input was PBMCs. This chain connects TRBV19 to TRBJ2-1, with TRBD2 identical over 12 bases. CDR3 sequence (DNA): TGTGCCAGTATGACTAGCGGGGGCAATGAGCAGTTCTTC. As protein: CASMTSGGNEQFF.